The clone carrying this T cell receptor beta chain was observed a handful of times. Patients were all untreated before their thyroid surgery. Trimming stripped 6 bases from V and 0 bases from J, with 10 bases between. CDR1 and CDR2 from the germline V gene are LNHDA and SQIVND (reference sequence). There are 14 residues in the CDR3. These data belong to a study of metastatic and nonmetastatic thyroid tumors. TCRdb reprocessed the PCR reads using MiXCR. The repertoire includes 13,000 or so clones, over 25% of them detected once, and approximately 14% sits in the top ten. The chain joins TRBV19 to TRBJ2-3; no definite D call. The sequence was obtained from a male donor with papillary thyroid cancer or a benign thyroid nodule (not recorded which). Some clones in this sample may be carry-over from other donors' samples. What was sequenced was tumor tissue. The chain's CDR3 is CASSPTASTDTQYF. For the CDR3, the DNA is TGTGCCAGTAGCCCGACGGCTAGCACAGATACGCAGTATTTT.